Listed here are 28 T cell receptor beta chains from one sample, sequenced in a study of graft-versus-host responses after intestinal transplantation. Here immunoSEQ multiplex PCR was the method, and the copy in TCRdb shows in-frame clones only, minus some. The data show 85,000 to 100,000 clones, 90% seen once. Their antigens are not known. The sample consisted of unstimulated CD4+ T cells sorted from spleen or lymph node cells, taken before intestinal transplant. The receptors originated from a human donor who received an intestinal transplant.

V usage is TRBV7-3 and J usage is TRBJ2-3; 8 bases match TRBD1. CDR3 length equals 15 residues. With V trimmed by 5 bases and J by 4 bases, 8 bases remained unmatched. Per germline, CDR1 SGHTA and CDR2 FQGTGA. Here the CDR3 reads CASSAPGQGPDTQYF. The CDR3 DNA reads TGTGCCAGCAGCGCCCCTGGACAGGGCCCAGATACGCAGTATTTT.

DNA for the CDR3: TGTGCCAGCTCGACAGGGCCGGGAAACACCATATATTTT. It translates to CASSTGPGNTIYF. The genes are TRBV14 and TRBJ1-3; 7 nucleotides align to TRBD1. Trimming removed 8 bases from V and 4 bases from J; junction bases left unmatched: 5. From germline, CDR1 is SGHDN and CDR2 FVKESK. This CDR3 contains 13 residues. The variable domain in full, with the rest retrieved from reference TRBV14 and TRBJ1-3, is EAGVTQFPSHSVIEKGQTVTLRCDPISGHDNLYWYRRVMGKEIKFLLHFVKESKQDESGMPNNRFLAERTGGTYSTLKVQPAELEDSGVYFCASSTGPGNTIYFGEGSWLTVV.

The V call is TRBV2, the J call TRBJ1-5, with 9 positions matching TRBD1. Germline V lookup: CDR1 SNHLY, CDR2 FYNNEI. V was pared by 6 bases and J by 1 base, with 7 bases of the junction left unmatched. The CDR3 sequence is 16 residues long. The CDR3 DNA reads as TGTGCCAGCAGGGGGACAGGGAAGCCGAGCAATCAGCCCCAGCATTTT. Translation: CASRGTGKPSNQPQHF.

In DNA form, the CDR3 reads TGTGCCAGCAGGCAGGGGGTAGTGAACACCGGGGAGCTGTTTTTT. Amino acids: CASRQGVVNTGELFF. This chain joins TRBV6-1 and TRBJ2-2; 7 bases are a match to TRBD1. Trimming at V came to 6 bases and at J to 1 base, leaving 5 bases not matched to a gene. This CDR3 has 15 residues. CDR1 and CDR2 (germline): MNHNS, SASEGT.

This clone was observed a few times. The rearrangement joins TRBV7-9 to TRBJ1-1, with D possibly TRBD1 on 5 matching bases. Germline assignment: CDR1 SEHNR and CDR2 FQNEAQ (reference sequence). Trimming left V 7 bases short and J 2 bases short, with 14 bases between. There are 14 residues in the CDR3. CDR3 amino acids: CASKLLDINTEAFF. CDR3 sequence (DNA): TGTGCCAGCAAGCTTCTGGACATAAACACTGAAGCTTTCTTT.

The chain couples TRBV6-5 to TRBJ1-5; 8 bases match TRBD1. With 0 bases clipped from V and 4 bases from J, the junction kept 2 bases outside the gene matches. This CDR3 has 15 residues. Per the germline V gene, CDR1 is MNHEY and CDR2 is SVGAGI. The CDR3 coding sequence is TGTGCCAGCAGTTACTCTGGACAGGGAAATCAGCCCCAGCATTTT. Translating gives CASSYSGQGNQPQHF.

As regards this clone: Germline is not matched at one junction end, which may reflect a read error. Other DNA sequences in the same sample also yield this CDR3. The CDR3 bases are TGCGCTAGCAGCGGGGACAGTTATAGCAATCAGCCCCAGCATTTT. Protein sequence: CASSGDSYSNQPQHF. The chain uses TRBV4-1 and TRBJ1-5, with 7 positions matching TRBD1. The CDR3 has 15 residues. Germline assignment: CDR1 MGHRA and CDR2 YSYEKL.

The DNA for the CDR3 is TGTGCCAGCTCACCTTCGCTAACCTCCTACAATGAGCAGTTCTTC. It yields the protein CASSPSLTSYNEQFF. The V call is TRBV18, the J call TRBJ2-1, with D uncertain. The CDR3 consists of 15 residues. The V end was cut by 3 bases, the J end by 0 bases, with 9 bases between. Germline V gene lookup returns CDR1 KGHSH and CDR2 LQKENI.

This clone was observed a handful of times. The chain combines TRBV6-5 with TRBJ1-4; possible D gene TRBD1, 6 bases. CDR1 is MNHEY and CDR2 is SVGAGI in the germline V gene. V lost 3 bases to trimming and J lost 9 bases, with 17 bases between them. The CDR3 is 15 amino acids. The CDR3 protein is CASSYSGQSSQKLFF. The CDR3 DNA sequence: TGTGCCAGCAGTTATTCCGGACAGTCATCGCAAAAACTGTTTTTT.

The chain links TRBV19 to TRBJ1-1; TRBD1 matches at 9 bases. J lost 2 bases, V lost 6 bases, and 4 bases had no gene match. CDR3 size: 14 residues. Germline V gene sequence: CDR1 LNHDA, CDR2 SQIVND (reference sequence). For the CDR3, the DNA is TGTGCCAGTAGCAACAGGGGGCCAAACACTGAAGCTTTCTTT. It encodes CASSNRGPNTEAFF.

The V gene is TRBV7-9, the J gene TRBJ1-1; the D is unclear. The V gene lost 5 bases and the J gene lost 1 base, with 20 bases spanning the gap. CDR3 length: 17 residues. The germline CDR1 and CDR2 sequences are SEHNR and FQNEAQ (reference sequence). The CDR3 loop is CASSPQIDKPGNTEAFF. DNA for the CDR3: TGTGCCAGCAGCCCCCAGATTGACAAACCTGGGAACACTGAAGCTTTCTTT.

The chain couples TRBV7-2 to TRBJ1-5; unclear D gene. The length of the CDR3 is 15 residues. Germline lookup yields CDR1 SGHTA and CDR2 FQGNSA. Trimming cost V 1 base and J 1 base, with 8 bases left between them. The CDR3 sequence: CASSLVGGSNQPQHF. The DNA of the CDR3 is TGTGCCAGCAGCTTAGTGGGAGGCAGCAATCAGCCCCAGCATTTT. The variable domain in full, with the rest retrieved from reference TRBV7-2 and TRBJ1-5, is GAGVSQSPSNKVTEKGKDVELRCDPISGHTALYWYRQSLGQGLEFLIYFQGNSAPDKSGLPSDRFSAERTGGSVSTLTIQRTQQEDSAVYLCASSLVGGSNQPQHFGDGTRLSIL.

Here the CDR3 DNA reads TGTGCCAGCAGTTTTGGGCCCCCCTACGAGCAGTACTTC. It yields the protein CASSFGPPYEQYF. The gene calls are TRBV27 and TRBJ2-7; D is undetermined. The CDR3 spans 13 residues. From germline, CDR1 is MNHEY and CDR2 SMNVEV (reference sequence). The V gene lost 3 bases and the J gene lost 2 bases, with 8 bases spanning the gap.

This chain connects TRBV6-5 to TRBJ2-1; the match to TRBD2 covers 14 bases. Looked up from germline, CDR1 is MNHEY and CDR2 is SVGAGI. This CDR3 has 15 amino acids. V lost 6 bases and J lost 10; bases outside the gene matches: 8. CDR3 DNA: TGTGCCAGCAGCCTTGGACTAGCGGGGGGCGGGGAGCAGTTCTTC. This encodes CASSLGLAGGGEQFF.

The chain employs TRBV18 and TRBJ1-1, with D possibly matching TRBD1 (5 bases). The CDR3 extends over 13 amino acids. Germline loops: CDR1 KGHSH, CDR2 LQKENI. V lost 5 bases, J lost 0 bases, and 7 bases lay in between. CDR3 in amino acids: CASSGAMNTEAFF. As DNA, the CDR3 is TGTGCCAGCTCAGGGGCCATGAACACTGAAGCTTTCTTT.

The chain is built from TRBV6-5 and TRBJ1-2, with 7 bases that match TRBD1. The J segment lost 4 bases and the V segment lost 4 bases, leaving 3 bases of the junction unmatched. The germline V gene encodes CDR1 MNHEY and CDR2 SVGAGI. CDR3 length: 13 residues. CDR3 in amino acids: CASSWDRLYGYTF. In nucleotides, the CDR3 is TGTGCCAGCAGTTGGGACAGACTCTATGGCTACACCTTC.

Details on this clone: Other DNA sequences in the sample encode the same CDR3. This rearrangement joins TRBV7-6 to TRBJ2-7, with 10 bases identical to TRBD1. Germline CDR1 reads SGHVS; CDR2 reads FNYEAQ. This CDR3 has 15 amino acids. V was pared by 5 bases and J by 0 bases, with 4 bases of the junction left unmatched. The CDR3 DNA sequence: TGTGCCAGCAGCCGGGACAGGGGAGTCTCCTACGAGCAGTACTTC. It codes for CASSRDRGVSYEQYF. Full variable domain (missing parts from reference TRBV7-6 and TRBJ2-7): GAGVSQSPRYKVTKRGQDVALRCDPISGHVSLYWYRQALGQGPEFLTYFNYEAQQDKSGLPNDRFSAERPEGSISTLTIQRTEQRDSAMYRCASSRDRGVSYEQYFGPGTRLTVT.

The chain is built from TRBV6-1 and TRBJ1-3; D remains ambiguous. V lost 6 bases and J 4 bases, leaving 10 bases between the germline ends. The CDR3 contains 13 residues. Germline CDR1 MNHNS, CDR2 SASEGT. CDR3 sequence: CASSFGSGNTIYF. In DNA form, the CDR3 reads TGTGCCAGCAGCTTCGGTTCAGGAAACACCATATATTTT.

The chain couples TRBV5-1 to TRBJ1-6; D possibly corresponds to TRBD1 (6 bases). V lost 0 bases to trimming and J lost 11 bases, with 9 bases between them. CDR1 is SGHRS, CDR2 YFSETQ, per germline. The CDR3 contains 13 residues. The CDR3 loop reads CASSLDRVTPLHF. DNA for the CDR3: TGCGCCAGCAGCTTGGACAGGGTAACACCCCTCCACTTT. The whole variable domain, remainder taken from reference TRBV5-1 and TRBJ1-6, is KAGVTQTPRYLIKTRGQQVTLSCSPISGHRSVSWYQQTPGQGLQFLFEYFSETQRNKGNFPGRFSGRQFSNSRSEMNVSTLELGDSALYLCASSLDRVTPLHFGNGTRLTVT.

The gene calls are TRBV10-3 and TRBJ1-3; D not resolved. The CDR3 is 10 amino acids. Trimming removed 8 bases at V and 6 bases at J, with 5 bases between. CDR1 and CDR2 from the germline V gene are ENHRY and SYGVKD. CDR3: CAIRENTIYF. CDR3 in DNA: TGTGCCATCCGGGAAAACACCATATATTTT.

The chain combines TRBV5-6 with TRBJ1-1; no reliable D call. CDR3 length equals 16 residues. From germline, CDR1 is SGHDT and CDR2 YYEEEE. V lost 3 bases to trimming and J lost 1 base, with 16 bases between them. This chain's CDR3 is CASSSPPGGGNTEAFF. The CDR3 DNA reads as TGTGCCAGCAGCTCACCACCGGGAGGAGGGAACACTGAAGCTTTCTTT.

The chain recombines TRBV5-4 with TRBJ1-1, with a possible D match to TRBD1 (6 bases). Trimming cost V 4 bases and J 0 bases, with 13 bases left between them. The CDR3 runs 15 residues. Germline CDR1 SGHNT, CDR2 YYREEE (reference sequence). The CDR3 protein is CASSLDSFMNTEAFF. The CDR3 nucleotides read TGTGCCAGCAGCCTGGACAGTTTCATGAACACTGAAGCTTTCTTT.

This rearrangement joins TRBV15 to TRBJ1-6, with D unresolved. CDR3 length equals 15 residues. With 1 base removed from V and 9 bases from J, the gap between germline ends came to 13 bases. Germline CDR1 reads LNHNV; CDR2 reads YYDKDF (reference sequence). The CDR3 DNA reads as TGTGCCACCAGCAGAGCCCTGTCGTTGGCTTCACCCCTCCACTTT. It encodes CATSRALSLASPLHF.

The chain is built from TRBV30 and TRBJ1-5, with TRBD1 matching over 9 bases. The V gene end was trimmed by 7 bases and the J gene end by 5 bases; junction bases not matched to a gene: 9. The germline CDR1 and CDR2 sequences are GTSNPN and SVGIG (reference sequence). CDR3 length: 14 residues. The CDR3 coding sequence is TGTGCCTCGGACAGGGGCCCGGCCCATCAGCCCCAGCATTTT. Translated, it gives CASDRGPAHQPQHF.

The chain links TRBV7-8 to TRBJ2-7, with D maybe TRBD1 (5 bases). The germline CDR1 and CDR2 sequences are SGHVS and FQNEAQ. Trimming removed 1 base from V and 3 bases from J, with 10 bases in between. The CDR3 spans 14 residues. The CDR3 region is CASSLVGRVYEQYF. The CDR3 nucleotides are TGTGCCAGCAGCTTAGTTGGCAGGGTCTACGAGCAGTACTTC.

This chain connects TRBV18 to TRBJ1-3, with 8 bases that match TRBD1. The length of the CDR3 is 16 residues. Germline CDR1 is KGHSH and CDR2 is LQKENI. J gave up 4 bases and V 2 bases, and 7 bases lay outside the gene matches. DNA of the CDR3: TGTGCCAGCTCACCATCGACAGGGGTATCCGGAAACACCATATATTTT. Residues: CASSPSTGVSGNTIYF. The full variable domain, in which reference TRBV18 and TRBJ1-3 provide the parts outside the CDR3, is NAGVMQNPRHLVRRRGQEARLRCSPMKGHSHVYWYRQLPEEGLKFMVYLQKENIIDESGMPKERFSAEFPKEGPSILRIQQVVRGDSAAYFCASSPSTGVSGNTIYFGEGSWLTVV.

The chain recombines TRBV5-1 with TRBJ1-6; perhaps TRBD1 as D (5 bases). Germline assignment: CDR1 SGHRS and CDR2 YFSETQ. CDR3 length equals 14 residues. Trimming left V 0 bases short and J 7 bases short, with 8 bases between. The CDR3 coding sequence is TGCGCCAGCAGCTTGGTCCAGGGCAATTCACCCCTCCACTTT. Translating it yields CASSLVQGNSPLHF.

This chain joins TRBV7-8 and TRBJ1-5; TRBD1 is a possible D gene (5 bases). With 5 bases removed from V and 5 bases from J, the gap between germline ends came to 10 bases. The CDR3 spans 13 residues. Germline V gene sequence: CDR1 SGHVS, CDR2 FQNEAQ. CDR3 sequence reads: CASSMTEDQPQHF. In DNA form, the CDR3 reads TGTGCCAGCAGCATGACAGAAGATCAGCCCCAGCATTTT.